A single sample is the source of the 27 T cell receptor beta chains below, sequenced in a study of CD8+CD57+ T cells in acquired aplastic anemia. In patients chosen for sequencing, flow cytometry had shown CD8+CD57+ cell expansion. Profiling that covered TCR beta VDJ and CDR3 relied on genomic DNA as its template. MiXCR, applied by TCRdb to the reads, yields one record per CDR3 protein. The table has roughly 250,000 distinct CDR3 sequences, around 82% seen once. Sequenced: sorted CD4+, CD8+, or CD8+CD57+ T cells (not recorded which) from PBMCs. These receptors were obtained from a human donor with aplastic anemia.

The chain recombines TRBV12-3 or TRBV12-4 with TRBJ2-7; TRBD2 is a possible D gene (5 bases). Trimming cost V 6 bases and J 6 bases, with 24 bases left between them. The CDR3 consists of 16 residues. This CDR3 is CASRPPGYAYPVEQYV. CDR3 nucleotides: TGTGCCAGCAGGCCACCGGGATATGCGTACCCCGTCGAGCAGTACGTC.

This clonotype has a handful of counts. The V gene is TRBV13, the J gene TRBJ2-1; a weak D match, TRBD2 (6 bases). Trimming pared 4 bases from V and 8 bases from J, leaving 12 bases between. The CDR3 covers 13 residues. Germline loops: CDR1 PRHDT, CDR2 FYEKMQ (reference sequence). Here the CDR3 reads CASSSRGIHEQFF. The CDR3 DNA reads TGTGCCAGCAGCTCACGGGGGATCCATGAGCAGTTCTTC. Supplemented by reference TRBV13 and TRBJ2-1, the full variable domain reads AAGVIQSPRHLIKEKRETATLKCYPIPRHDTVYWYQQGPGQDPQFLISFYEKMQSDKGSIPDRFSAQQFSDYHSELNMSSLELGDSALYFCASSSRGIHEQFFGPGTRLTVL.

The V gene is TRBV9, the J gene TRBJ2-1; D uncertain. There are 16 residues in the CDR3. CDR1 SGDLS and CDR2 YYNGEE come from the germline V gene. Trimming cost V 2 bases and J 8 bases, with 20 bases left between them. CDR3 amino acids: CASSVRGRATSDEQFF. The CDR3 region has the DNA TGTGCCAGCAGCGTTCGAGGTCGAGCCACGAGCGATGAGCAGTTCTTC. Full variable domain (missing parts from reference TRBV9 and TRBJ2-1): DSGVTQTPKHLITATGQRVTLRCSPRSGDLSVYWYQQSLDQGLQFLIQYYNGEERAKGNILERFSAQQFPDLHSELNLSSLELGDSALYFCASSVRGRATSDEQFFGPGTRLTVL.

The CDR3 region is CAGHGARETEQYF. CDR3 in DNA: TGTGCCGGACACGGGGCGAGGGAGACCGAGCAGTACTTC. The genes are TRBV7-9 and TRBJ2-7; D tentatively fits TRBD1 or TRBD2 (5 bases each). Trimming took off 11 bases at V and 6 bases at J, with 20 bases between the two ends. Germline CDR1 SEHNR, CDR2 FQNEAQ (reference sequence). The CDR3 consists of 13 residues.

The chain is built from TRBV20-1 and TRBJ1-1, with D unresolved. The CDR3 is 15 amino acids. Looked up from germline, CDR1 is DFQATT and CDR2 is SNEGSKA (reference sequence). V was shortened by 6 bases and J by 2 bases, with 19 bases between the two germline ends. The CDR3 sequence is CSAPPAGRYNTEAFF. As DNA, the CDR3 is TGCAGTGCCCCTCCGGCAGGTCGCTATAACACTGAAGCTTTCTTT.

The rearrangement uses TRBV7-6 and TRBJ1-2; TRBD1 might be the D (5 bases). Trimming shortened V by 3 bases and J by 12 bases, and 23 bases separated the two germline ends. This CDR3 contains 15 residues. From germline, CDR1 is SGHVS and CDR2 FNYEAQ. The DNA for the CDR3 is TGTGCCAGCAGCTTGGGTGCCGGGACTTCACACCGCCACACCTTC. Its protein product is CASSLGAGTSHRHTF.

The chain has TRBV7-2 and TRBJ1-5; D not certain. The last part of the DNA fits TRBJ1-6 better; the J call may be wrong. Germline CDR1 SGHTA, CDR2 FQGNSA. The CDR3 length is 13 residues. CDR3 DNA sequence: TGTGCCAGCAGCTTTAACCTTCAATCACCCCTCCACTTT. This encodes CASSFNLQSPLHF.

On this clonotype: In this CDR3 the conserved last residue, phenylalanine or tryptophan, is missing, so a read error is likely. The DNA is left out, because the CDR3 cannot be placed on it with certainty; the CDR3 is given as TCRdb lists it. The chain has TRBV2 and TRBJ1-2; the DNA was not used to check the table's D call, TRBD1. Per germline, CDR1 SNHLY and CDR2 FYNNEI. 15 amino acids form the CDR3, both terminal residues included. CDR3 protein: CASSDGGIHEQFFRS.

In the case of this clonotype: The CDR3 carries no conserved terminal phenylalanine or tryptophan, so it likely arises from a read error. The chain couples TRBV7-4 to TRBJ2-3; the D is unclear. Germline V gene lookup returns CDR1 SGHVT and CDR2 SQSDAQ. V lost 5 bases to trimming and J lost 7 bases, with 10 bases between them. The CDR3 runs 12 residues. CDR3 sequence reads: CASSVGSNTQYY. As DNA, the CDR3 is TGTGCCAGCAGCGTAGGGTCCAATACGCAGTATTAT.

A word on this clonotype: The germline gene is not matched at one end of the junction; a read error may be the cause. The chain couples TRBV7-9 to TRBJ2-3; TRBD2 matches at 8 bases. The V gene's germline CDR1 is SEHNR and CDR2 FQNEAQ (reference sequence). This CDR3 spans 14 amino acids. CDR3: CASSPGVAGPTNDF. The CDR3 coding sequence is TGTGCCAGCAGCCCCGGGGTAGCGGGACCTACGAATGATTTT. The full variable domain, in which reference TRBV7-9 and TRBJ2-3 provide the parts outside the CDR3, is DTGVSQNPRHKITKRGQNVTFRCDPISEHNRLYWYRQTLGQGPEFLTYFQNEAQLEKSRLLSDRFSAERPKGSFSTLEIQRTEQGDSAMYLCASSPGVAGPTNDFGPGTRLTVL.

With respect to this clonotype: A much larger clone lies one base from this, so it may be a read error. The chain has TRBV9 and TRBJ2-5, with a possible D match to TRBD2 (5 bases). Germline V CDR1 and CDR2: SGDLS, YYNGEE. The length of the CDR3 is 14 residues. The CDR3 protein is CASSGGSDKQYFDF. The DNA of the CDR3 is TGTGCCAGCAGCGGAGGGTCAGATAAGCAGTATTTTGACTTC.

This chain links TRBV7-9 with TRBJ1-2; tentatively, D is TRBD1 (6 bases). This CDR3 is built from 16 residues. The V gene lost 3 bases and the J gene lost 8 bases, with 22 bases spanning the gap. Germline V gives CDR1 SEHNR, CDR2 FQNEAQ (reference sequence). CDR3 bases: TGTGCCAGCAGCTTGGAGGGGGGCGGGCTCGCCAACGGCTACACCTTC. Its translation is CASSLEGGGLANGYTF.

The chain carries TRBV7-9 and TRBJ1-2; TRBD1 might be the D (5 bases). The CDR3 is made up of 15 amino acids. Trimming cost V 9 bases and J 9 bases, with 26 bases left between them. Germline CDR1 reads SEHNR; CDR2 reads FQNEAQ (reference sequence). CDR3 in DNA: TGTGCCAGACACGGGGGTAAGGAGTCCCAGTATTGCTACACCTTC. Amino acid sequence: CARHGGKESQYCYTF.

Regarding this clonotype: Here the CDR3 omits its conserved ending phenylalanine or tryptophan, so a read error is the likely source. The chain links TRBV4-3 to TRBJ2-1, with TRBD2 matching 13 bases. Trimming removed 10 bases from V and 8 bases from J; junction bases left unmatched: 8. In germline, CDR1 is LGHNA, CDR2 YSLEER. This CDR3 is 14 amino acids long. CDR3 region: CATRTSGSRDEQFL. CDR3 bases: TGCGCCACCAGGACTAGCGGGAGTAGGGATGAGCAGTTCCTC.

The chain employs TRBV7-3 and TRBJ1-3; D ambiguous. Trimming removed 3 bases at V and 8 bases at J, with 11 bases between. The CDR3 is made up of 13 amino acids. Germline CDR1 and CDR2: SGHTA and FQGTGA. In DNA, the CDR3 is TGTGCCAGCAGCTTGGGAGGGCGAGACACCATATATTTT. It codes for CASSLGGRDTIYF.

The rearrangement links TRBV6-1 to TRBJ2-2; possibly TRBD1 for D (6 bases). Germline loops: CDR1 MNHNS, CDR2 SASEGT. The CDR3 has 13 amino acids. Trimming pared 6 bases from V and 2 bases from J, leaving 7 bases between. CDR3 amino acids: CASRTGNTGELFF. The CDR3 region has the DNA TGTGCCAGCAGGACAGGAAACACCGGGGAGCTGTTTTTT.

As concerns this clonotype: At one of its ends the junction is not consistent with the germline gene, which may arise from a read error. V gene TRBV7-8 combines with J gene TRBJ2-3, with 7 nucleotides matching TRBD1. This CDR3 comprises 14 residues. Germline assignment: CDR1 SGHVS and CDR2 FQNEAQ. As DNA, the CDR3 is TGTGCCAGCAGCTTAGCTCCAGACGGGACAGCGCATTCCTTT. The encoded protein is CASSLAPDGTAHSF.

This chain uses TRBV9 with TRBJ2-6; no clear D gene. This CDR3 spans 16 amino acids. Germline CDR1 reads SGDLS; CDR2 reads YYNGEE. V was trimmed by 0 bases and J by 10 bases, leaving 17 bases between them. The CDR3 DNA reads as TGTGCCAGCAGCGTAGCGGGTAGCTACGGTGAAAACGTCCTGACTTTC. Protein: CASSVAGSYGENVLTF.

The J gene is TRBJ1-6, the V gene TRBV7-3, with D unresolved. Trimming removed 6 bases at V and 13 bases at J, with 25 bases between. Germline CDR1 SGHTA, CDR2 FQGTGA. The CDR3 spans 16 residues. CDR3 coding DNA: TGTGCCAGCAGAAGAGACGGCACCTCCTATAAATCCCCCCTCCACTTT. Translated, it gives CASRRDGTSYKSPLHF.

The chain recombines TRBV24-1 with TRBJ2-7, with D perhaps assigned TRBD1 or TRBD2 (6 bases each). The CDR3 is made up of 14 amino acids. The V and J ends lost 3 bases and 7 bases respectively, with 15 bases between them. Germline V gene lookup returns CDR1 KGHDR and CDR2 SFDVKD. CDR3 coding DNA: TGTGCCACCAGTGATGCAAACAGGGAGGATGAGCAGTACGTC. Residues: CATSDANREDEQYV.

With respect to this clonotype: No conserved phenylalanine or tryptophan ends this CDR3, so it is likely a read error. It is unclear where the CDR3 begins or ends on the DNA, so no DNA is shown, and the CDR3 is as TCRdb lists it. V usage is TRBV2 and J usage is TRBJ2-3; the D segment call TRBD1 is taken from the table without a DNA check. The CDR3 totals 13 residues, both ends included. Per germline, CDR1 SNHLY and CDR2 FYNNEI. CDR3: CVSSDGGTATQYS.

CDR3 amino acids: CASSAGPSGIDTHTQYF. The DNA for the CDR3 is TGTGCCAGCAGCGCCGGGCCTAGCGGAATAGATACGCATACGCAGTATTTT. The chain links TRBV9 to TRBJ2-3, with TRBD2 matching over 7 bases. The CDR3 has 17 amino acids. The germline V gene encodes CDR1 SGDLS and CDR2 YYNGEE. Trimming took 3 bases from V and 7 from J; bases not matched to a gene: 17.

As concerns this clonotype: The junction and the germline gene differ at one end; a read error may be behind it. This chain joins TRBV20-1 and TRBJ2-1; tentatively, D is TRBD2 (5 bases). The germline gives CDR1 DFQATT, CDR2 SNEGSKA (reference sequence). The CDR3 contains 14 residues. As DNA, the CDR3 is TGCAGTGCCAGTAGTTGGGGAAGATCGGGAAGTCTGTCCTTC. Amino acids: CSASSWGRSGSLSF.

Comment on this clonotype: This likely comes from a read error, as the CDR3 has no conserved phenylalanine or tryptophan at its end. The DNA is left out, because the CDR3 cannot be placed on it with certainty; the CDR3 is given as TCRdb lists it. V gene TRBV7-9 combines with J gene TRBJ2-7; the D call TRBD1 from the table was never checked on the DNA. The CDR3 spans 13 residues, counting both ends. CDR1 is SEHNR and CDR2 is FQNEAQ in the germline V gene (reference sequence). This chain's CDR3 is CASSLRADPHSNQ.

In the case of this clonotype: The conserved phenylalanine or tryptophan is not found at the CDR3 terminus, so this likely reflects a read error. Because the CDR3's place on the DNA is in doubt, the DNA is left out and the CDR3 is given as listed by TCRdb. The rearrangement uses TRBV2 and TRBJ2-5; the D call of TRBD1 is as the table states it, not checked on the DNA. Germline loops: CDR1 SNHLY, CDR2 FYNNEI. The CDR3 is 15 amino acids long, termini counted. Here the CDR3 reads CASSDGGTHEQIFEP.

Only a few counts were recorded for this clonotype. The rearrangement links TRBV2 to TRBJ1-2; TRBD2 might be the D (7 bases). The DNA end is more similar to TRBJ2-1, so the J call may be wrong. Germline V gene sequence: CDR1 SNHLY, CDR2 FYNNEI. This CDR3 has 13 amino acids. CDR3 nucleotide sequence: TGTGCCAGCAGTCAAGGGGGGGCACGTGAGCAGTTCTTC. It encodes CASSQGGAREQFF.

Concerning this clonotype: An end of the junction differs from the germline gene, which may be a read error. V gene TRBV7-9 combines with J gene TRBJ2-7; a weak D match, TRBD1 (6 bases). Per germline, CDR1 SEHNR and CDR2 FQNEAQ (reference sequence). The CDR3 runs to 14 residues. CDR3 DNA: TGTGCCACCAGCTTCCGAGGGGGAACGAACTACGAGCAGTTC. This encodes CATSFRGGTNYEQF.